These 5 T cell receptor beta chains came from one sample sequenced in a study of human T cells and chemical hapten exposure. TCRdb used MiXCR to reprocess the RACE reads, holding one entry per CDR3 protein. Of around 40,000 distinct CDR3 sequences detected, over 9.5% appear once; the ten largest clones hold 2.3%. The time point: patch test 3, about 24 weeks after DPC sensitization. Treatment given: therapeutic diphenylcyclopropenone sensitization with weekly scalp DPC. Unfractionated whole blood was the source of the extracted total RNA. Material: whole blood, obtained in connection with sensitization to the hapten diphenylcyclopropenone (DPC). The receptor source for this set is a woman in her 40s with alopecia areata. Some clones in this sample may be carry-over from other donors' samples.

The chain joins TRBV9 to TRBJ2-1; D is unclear. Trimming stripped 6 bases from V and 7 bases from J, with 17 bases between. Germline V lookup: CDR1 SGDLS, CDR2 YYNGEE. This CDR3 has 14 residues. The CDR3 region has the DNA TGTGCCAGCACCCCTGAGGCCCTGGGGAATGAGCAGTTCTTC. Residues: CASTPEALGNEQFF.

This clonotype was counted between two and nine times. V is TRBV19 and J is TRBJ2-7; the D gene could be TRBD1 or TRBD2 (5 bases each). Trimming pared 5 bases from V and 0 bases from J, leaving 14 bases between. The CDR3 runs to 15 residues. The germline V gene encodes CDR1 LNHDA and CDR2 SQIVND (reference sequence). In nucleotides, the CDR3 is TGTGCCAGTAGTGCGGGCCTGGACACCTCCTACGAGCAGTACTTC. As protein: CASSAGLDTSYEQYF. The whole variable domain, remainder taken from reference TRBV19 and TRBJ2-7, is DGGITQSPKYLFRKEGQNVTLSCEQNLNHDAMYWYRQDPGQGLRLIYYSQIVNDFQKGDIAEGYSVSREKKESFPLTVTSAQKNPTAFYLCASSAGLDTSYEQYFGPGTRLTVT.

This clonotype was counted a few times. The chain combines TRBV25-1 with TRBJ1-3, with TRBD1 as a possible D gene (5 bases). Germline CDR1 is MGHDK and CDR2 is SYGVNS. V lost 5 bases, J lost 8 bases, and 13 bases lay in between. The CDR3 spans 13 residues. The CDR3: CASSLGGDYTIYF. The CDR3 region has the DNA TGTGCCAGCAGTCTCGGCGGGGACTACACCATATATTTT.

V and J are TRBV7-2 and TRBJ1-1, with D unresolved. The germline V gene encodes CDR1 SGHTA and CDR2 FQGNSA. The CDR3 has 13 amino acids. Trimming shortened V by 4 bases and J by 0 bases, and 6 bases separated the two germline ends. The chain's CDR3 is CASSSDMNTEAFF. In nucleotides, the CDR3 is TGTGCCAGCAGCTCAGACATGAACACTGAAGCTTTCTTT.

This clonotype is labeled medium-sized. The rearrangement uses TRBV11-2 and TRBJ2-3; no definite D call. Trimming pared 5 bases from V and 0 bases from J, leaving 3 bases between. This CDR3 contains 12 residues. Germline V gives CDR1 SGHAT, CDR2 FQNNGV. This CDR3 is CASSPSTDTQYF. DNA of the CDR3: TGTGCCAGCAGCCCCAGCACAGATACGCAGTATTTT.